Here is one T cell receptor (beta chain) with its context. The data were taken from a study of blood T cell repertoires in COVID-19. Across the study: The analysed material was cDNA or gDNA that came from T cells, B-cell-depleted T cells, or PBMCs.

Germline loops: CDR1 GTSNPN, CDR2 SVGIG (reference sequence). The CDR3 extends over 15 amino acids. Trimming pared 0 bases from V and 3 bases from J, leaving 13 bases between. Clones were read by immunoSEQ multiplex PCR, and TCRdb kept only the in-frame ones, dropping some. The sample has approximately 280,000 clones; around 85% are singletons. This receptor was identified in a woman in her 50s who had recovered from COVID-19. The source material was PBMCs or T cells enriched from blood (not recorded which). The rearrangement links TRBV30 to TRBJ2-3; D is uncertain. The CDR3 DNA sequence: TGTGCCTGGAGTGTAACCGGGTTCGGAACAGATACGCAGTATTTT. It specifies CAWSVTGFGTDTQYF. Looking up the rest from reference TRBV30 and TRBJ2-3 gives the full variable domain: SQTIHQWPATLVQPVGSPLSLECTVEGTSNPNLYWYRQAAGRGLQLLFYSVGIGQISSEVPQNLSASRPQDRQFILSSKKLLLSDSGFYLCAWSVTGFGTDTQYFGPGTRLTVL.